The 21 T cell receptor beta chains below come from one sample, sequenced in a study of blood T cell repertoires in COVID-19. Assay: immunoSEQ multiplex PCR; the TCRdb copy retains only in-frame clones and omits some. The profile shows 90,000 or so clones, 88% of them singletons. Sequencing input: peripheral blood. These receptors all stem from a man aged 80 or over with acute or convalescent COVID-19.

This clone was observed a few times. The chain uses TRBV6-6 and TRBJ1-6, with D perhaps TRBD1 (6 bases). The CDR3 has 15 amino acids. Germline CDR1 is MNHNY and CDR2 is SVGAGI (reference sequence). The ends were cut back, 5 bases at V and 4 bases at J, with 12 bases in the middle. DNA for the CDR3: TGTGCCAGCAGTCCCGGGGGGCAGTATAATTCACCCCTCCACTTT. Amino acid sequence: CASSPGGQYNSPLHF.

This clone was seen just once. CDR3 in amino acids: CASSYNGELFF. CDR3 nucleotide sequence: TGTGCCAGCAGCTATAACGGGGAGCTGTTTTTT. The rearrangement uses TRBV5-4 and TRBJ2-2; unclear D gene. Germline CDR1 and CDR2: SGHNT and YYREEE (reference sequence). CDR3 length: 11 residues. V was trimmed by 3 bases and J by 7 bases, leaving 4 bases between them.

Here the CDR3 DNA reads TGTGCCAGCAGTTACGGCGAAGGTCGGCGGGGAGGCTATGGCTACACCTTC. It codes for CASSYGEGRRGGYGYTF. This chain links TRBV6-2 or TRBV6-3 with TRBJ1-2; no definite D call. The CDR3 consists of 17 residues. Trimming cost V 2 bases and J 4 bases, with 20 bases left between them. Germline CDR1 MNHEY, CDR2 SVGEGT.

The genes are TRBV15 and TRBJ1-1; D is unclear. Germline CDR1 and CDR2: LNHNV and YYDKDF (reference sequence). CDR3 length equals 13 residues. Trimming stripped 3 bases from V and 5 bases from J, with 10 bases between. For the CDR3, the DNA is TGTGCCACCAGCAGCCTCCGGAGGACTGAAGCTTTCTTT. It codes for CATSSLRRTEAFF.

The V and J genes are TRBV18 and TRBJ1-6; D not resolved. CDR3 length: 16 amino acids. Trimming cost V 1 base and J 8 bases, with 15 bases left between them. Germline CDR1 is KGHSH and CDR2 is LQKENI. The CDR3 DNA reads as TGTGCCAGCTCACCACTTGGTACGGGAGCTCATTCACCCCTCCACTTT. Translated, it gives CASSPLGTGAHSPLHF.

This rearrangement joins TRBV7-2 to TRBJ2-5, with TRBD1 identical over 9 bases. CDR3 length equals 12 residues. Germline trimming cut 5 bases from V and 8 bases from J; bases unmatched to any gene: 3. Germline V gene lookup returns CDR1 SGHTA and CDR2 FQGNSA. CDR3 in DNA: TGTGCCAGCAGCCCGGGACAGGGAACCCAGTACTTC. It encodes CASSPGQGTQYF.

The rearrangement links TRBV12-3 or TRBV12-4 to TRBJ2-1; maybe TRBD1 (6 bases). Trimming cost V 7 bases and J 8 bases, with 9 bases left between them. This CDR3 is 11 amino acids long. The CDR3 loop reads CASTGAHEQFF. The CDR3 DNA reads as TGTGCCAGCACAGGGGCCCATGAGCAGTTCTTC.

The chain links TRBV6-5 to TRBJ1-1; D gene ambiguous. Germline CDR1 is MNHEY and CDR2 is SVGAGI. V was clipped by 8 bases and J by 1 base, with 8 bases between them. The CDR3 has 12 amino acids. CDR3 DNA: TGTGCCAGCTCCCGAGAGAACACTGAAGCTTTCTTT. Translating gives CASSRENTEAFF.

This clone was observed a handful of times. The chain couples TRBV7-3 to TRBJ1-5; D remains ambiguous. This CDR3 comprises 16 residues. The germline V and J ends were trimmed by 4 bases and 3 bases, with 16 bases remaining between them. CDR1 and CDR2 (germline): SGHTA, FQGTGA. The CDR3 sequence is CASSSPGLTLNQPQHF. CDR3 sequence (DNA): TGTGCCAGCAGCTCACCAGGACTTACACTCAATCAGCCCCAGCATTTT.

This clone was counted only a few times. This sequence joins TRBV24-1 and TRBJ2-7; D is unresolved. The CDR3 contains 11 residues. Trimming pared 0 bases from V and 6 bases from J, leaving 2 bases between. Germline CDR1 and CDR2: KGHDR and SFDVKD. DNA of the CDR3: TGTGCCACCAGTGATTTGCTCGAGCAGTACTTC. Its translation is CATSDLLEQYF.

The V and J genes are TRBV11-2 and TRBJ1-6; no clear D. Germline CDR1 and CDR2: SGHAT and FQNNGV. With 2 bases removed from V and 5 bases from J, the gap between germline ends came to 7 bases. The CDR3 length is 14 residues. The chain's CDR3 is CASSLSGNNSPLHF. The CDR3 nucleotides read TGTGCCAGCAGCTTATCAGGAAATAATTCACCCCTCCACTTT.

J is TRBJ1-1 and V is TRBV2; D call uncertain. Germline CDR1 reads SNHLY; CDR2 reads FYNNEI. V dropped 11 bases and J dropped 1 base, with 11 bases sitting between them. The CDR3 consists of 12 residues. CDR3 in DNA: TGTGCCGGTAGACGGGAGAACACTGAAGCTTTCTTT. This sequence encodes CAGRRENTEAFF.

The chain couples TRBV15 to TRBJ2-5, with 8 bases matching TRBD1. The V segment lost 5 bases and the J segment 2 bases; nucleotides outside the gene matches: 22. Germline-derived CDR1 and CDR2 are LNHNV and YYDKDF (reference sequence). The CDR3 sequence is 20 residues long. In DNA form, the CDR3 reads TGTGCCACCAGCGGGGCAAGACAAGGAGAGGGGACAGGCCCTCAAGAGACCCAGTACTTC. Translation: CATSGARQGEGTGPQETQYF. Complete variable domain (other parts from reference TRBV15 and TRBJ2-5): DAMVIQNPRYQVTQFGKPVTLSCSQTLNHNVMYWYQQKSSQAPKLLFHYYDKDFNNEADTPDNFQSRRPNTSFCFLDIRSPGLGDTAMYLCATSGARQGEGTGPQETQYFGPGTRLLVL.

The chain has TRBV7-2 and TRBJ2-2, with 10 bases that match TRBD2. V lost 1 base, J lost 0 bases, and 5 bases stayed unmatched. The CDR3 loop spans 18 amino acids. CDR1 SGHTA and CDR2 FQGNSA come from the germline V gene. The CDR3 DNA follows: TGTGCCAGCAGCTTAGGGCCTAGCGGGGGTTCGAACACCGGGGAGCTGTTTTTT. Residues: CASSLGPSGGSNTGELFF.

This clone has just one count. The chain recombines TRBV9 with TRBJ2-1; D ambiguous. This CDR3 is 12 amino acids long. Germline-derived CDR1 and CDR2 are SGDLS and YYNGEE. Deletions cut 2 bases from V and 5 bases from J, with 5 bases between. The DNA for the CDR3 is TGTGCCAGCAGCGTTTTAAACAATGAGCAGTTCTTC. Amino acids: CASSVLNNEQFF.

This chain uses TRBV5-1 with TRBJ1-6; TRBD1 is a possible D gene (6 bases). The V and J ends lost 0 bases and 7 bases respectively, with 8 bases between them. The germline V gene encodes CDR1 SGHRS and CDR2 YFSETQ. The CDR3 contains 14 residues. Here the CDR3 DNA reads TGCGCCAGCAGCTTGGGACAGGAAAATTCACCCCTCCACTTT. Translating it yields CASSLGQENSPLHF.

This clone was seen a few times. The chain uses TRBV27 and TRBJ2-3; perhaps TRBD2 as D (5 bases). This CDR3 is 16 amino acids long. Germline V gives CDR1 MNHEY, CDR2 SMNVEV (reference sequence). V was cut by 5 bases and J by 3 bases, with 18 bases left in between. DNA for the CDR3: TGTGCCAGCAGTCTCCTACTAGTGGGCTCAACAGATACGCAGTATTTT. Translating gives CASSLLLVGSTDTQYF.

The gene calls are TRBV15 and TRBJ1-1; 7 bases agree with TRBD1. Germline V gene sequence: CDR1 LNHNV, CDR2 YYDKDF (reference sequence). With 0 bases clipped from V and 5 bases from J, the junction kept 6 bases outside the gene matches. The CDR3 is 15 residues long. The CDR3 nucleotides read TGTGCCACCAGCAGAGAACCGACAGGGATAACTGAAGCTTTCTTT. It yields the protein CATSREPTGITEAFF.

The chain has TRBV3-1 (or the pseudogene TRBV3-2) and TRBJ2-1, with 8 bases fitting TRBD2. Germline CDR1 reads LGHDT; CDR2 reads YNNKEL (reference sequence). The junction had 4 bases not matched to a gene; V was cut back by 2 bases and J by 1 base. This CDR3 is 16 amino acids long. CDR3 loop: CASSQRGGGSYNEQFF. The CDR3 nucleotides read TGTGCCAGCAGCCAAAGGGGCGGGGGGTCCTACAATGAGCAGTTCTTC.

The chain uses TRBV27 and TRBJ1-1, with TRBD1 as a possible D gene (5 bases). CDR1 and CDR2 from the germline V gene are MNHEY and SMNVEV (reference sequence). This CDR3 comprises 15 residues. V lost 5 bases and J 1 base, leaving 14 bases between the germline ends. The CDR3 spells CASSAPGLRNTEAFF. The CDR3 nucleotides read TGTGCCAGCAGTGCACCGGGACTAAGGAACACTGAAGCTTTCTTT.

This clone was picked up one time. The chain couples TRBV6-6 to TRBJ2-7; 10 bases align to TRBD1. This CDR3 region has 16 residues. CDR1 and CDR2 (germline): MNHNY, SVGAGI (reference sequence). Losses at the gene ends were 0 bases for V and 3 bases for J; bases not matched to a gene: 5. In nucleotides, the CDR3 is TGTGCCAGCAGTTACTCGCCTGGACAGGGGGGCTACGAGCAGTACTTC. It translates to CASSYSPGQGGYEQYF.